The 5 T cell receptor beta chains presented below share a single source sample, sequenced in a study of a mutant IDH1 vaccine in newly diagnosed glioma. Time point given: week 35, safety follow-up. What each vaccine dose contained was 300 ug of mutant IDH1 20-mer peptide, accompanied by topical imiquimod. These receptors lack a known antigen. This table comes from immunoSEQ multiplex PCR, and its TCRdb copy is limited to in-frame clones, with some not included. The sample carries 45,000 or so clones, approximately 90% recorded once. Specimen: PBMCs, collected from a glioma patient whose treatment included an IDH1 peptide vaccine. These receptors were obtained from a woman in her thirties or forties with glioma.

The chain recombines TRBV28 with TRBJ1-5, with 7 bases matching TRBD1. Germline V gene lookup returns CDR1 MDHEN and CDR2 SYDVKM. The trim removed 1 base at V and 6 bases at J, leaving 9 bases unmatched. The CDR3 is 16 residues long. This CDR3 reads CASSLLGRGRVQPQHF. The CDR3 bases are TGTGCCAGCAGTTTATTGGGGAGGGGGCGCGTTCAGCCCCAGCATTTT.

The chain couples TRBV4-2 to TRBJ1-3; weak D call: TRBD1 (5 bases). V was clipped by 1 base and J by 2 bases, with 6 bases between them. Germline assignment: CDR1 LGHNA and CDR2 YNFKEQ. The CDR3 covers 14 residues. The CDR3 region is CASSQGRAGNTIYF. The CDR3 DNA reads TGTGCCAGCAGCCAAGGCAGGGCTGGAAACACCATATATTTT.

This chain uses TRBV4-3 with TRBJ2-7, with D possibly matching TRBD1 (5 bases). The length of the CDR3 is 15 residues. The germline V and J ends were trimmed by 0 bases and 6 bases, with 15 bases remaining between them. Germline V CDR1 and CDR2: LGHNA, YSLEER. The CDR3 nucleotides are TGCGCCAGCAGCCAAGACTCAGCCAGGGTTGGCGAGCAGTACTTC. This encodes CASSQDSARVGEQYF.

The chain is built from TRBV14 and TRBJ2-7, with TRBD1 identical over 8 bases. The junction had 8 bases not matched to a gene; V was cut back by 2 bases and J by 5 bases. In germline, CDR1 is SGHDN, CDR2 FVKESK. CDR3 length equals 15 residues. The CDR3 DNA sequence: TGTGCCAGCAGCCAACAGGGGGCGCTTTTCCACGAGCAGTACTTC. Translated: CASSQQGALFHEQYF. The complete variable domain, with remaining parts taken from reference TRBV14 and TRBJ2-7, reads EAGVTQFPSHSVIEKGQTVTLRCDPISGHDNLYWYRRVMGKEIKFLLHFVKESKQDESGMPNNRFLAERTGGTYSTLKVQPAELEDSGVYFCASSQQGALFHEQYFGPGTRLTVT.

The gene calls are TRBV7-9 and TRBJ2-3; TRBD1 aligns across 7 bases. This CDR3 has 13 amino acids. The J segment lost 4 bases and the V segment lost 7 bases, leaving 5 bases of the junction unmatched. Per germline, CDR1 SEHNR and CDR2 FQNEAQ (reference sequence). The CDR3 DNA reads TGTGCCAGCAAACAGGGGACGCCAGATACGCAGTATTTT. This sequence encodes CASKQGTPDTQYF.